The 19 T cell receptor beta chains presented below share a single source sample, sequenced in a study of T cells in Graves' hyperthyroidism and ophthalmopathy (dated by TCRdb to between 2019 and 2020). The protocol used for the library was multiplex PCR. Sequencing used an Illumina HiSeq 2000. The TCR beta CDR3 regions were amplified from the RNA transcripts. For the first round of RT-PCR on the TCR CDR3, the HTBI primer set was used together with the Qiagen OneStep RT-PCR kit. The public reads were reanalyzed by TCRdb: fastp trimming at Q25, MiXCR alignment, in-frame beta chains only. Under each unique CDR3 protein, matching rows form one entry showing the most common genes and DNA. Recorded for this sample are some 510,000 distinct CDR3 sequences; about 20% of them occurred a single time. 26% of the sample lies in the top ten. The sample comprised blood. The receptors originated from a man aged 18 to 35 with Graves' hyperthyroidism.

This clonotype came up many times. The J gene is TRBJ1-2, the V gene TRBV27, with D perhaps TRBD1 (6 bases). CDR1 and CDR2 (germline): MNHEY, SMNVEV (reference sequence). V lost 2 bases to trimming and J lost 2 bases, with 21 bases between them. This CDR3 spans 18 amino acids. The CDR3 loop is CASSLIGGDTGPNYGYTF. CDR3 nucleotide sequence: TGTGCCAGCAGTTTAATTGGGGGGGACACCGGACCCAACTATGGCTACACCTTC.

J is TRBJ1-5 and V is TRBV6-1, with D perhaps TRBD1 (6 bases). Germline loops: CDR1 MNHNS, CDR2 SASEGT. The CDR3 runs to 13 residues. The V end lost 8 bases, the J end lost 5 bases, and 13 bases lay between the germline ends. Written as DNA, the CDR3 is TGTGCCAGCGCGGACAGCCTAGATCAGCCCCAGCATTTT. Translation: CASADSLDQPQHF.

This clonotype turned up a few times. The chain carries TRBV6-2 or TRBV6-3 and TRBJ1-2, with D unclear. This CDR3 contains 13 residues. The V end lost 5 bases, the J end lost 1 base, and 8 bases lay between the germline ends. Germline V gene lookup returns CDR1 MNHEY and CDR2 SVGEGT. CDR3 region: CASSPDVNYGYTF. CDR3 DNA sequence: TGTGCCAGCAGTCCCGACGTTAACTATGGCTACACCTTC.

This clonotype was counted a single time. The gene calls are TRBV11-2 and TRBJ2-7; D is possibly TRBD1 (6 bases). The CDR3 covers 13 residues. V lost 0 bases and J 5 bases, leaving 8 bases between the germline ends. Germline-derived CDR1 and CDR2 are SGHAT and FQNNGV. CDR3 sequence: CASSLDRTDEQYF. The CDR3 DNA reads as TGTGCCAGCAGCTTAGATAGGACAGACGAGCAGTACTTC.

This clonotype came up many times. V and J are TRBV6-1 and TRBJ1-2, with TRBD1 matching over 7 bases. The CDR3 covers 12 residues. Germline CDR1 reads MNHNS; CDR2 reads SASEGT. Trimming removed 6 bases from V and 7 bases from J; junction bases left unmatched: 5. The CDR3 coding sequence is TGTGCCAGCAGAGCAGACAGGGCTGGCTACACCTTC. Translated, it gives CASRADRAGYTF.

At least ten counts were recorded for this clonotype. V and J are TRBV20-1 and TRBJ2-5, with TRBD2 identical over 8 bases. The CDR3 totals 15 residues. V gave up 6 bases and J gave up 7 bases; unmatched junction bases: 16. Germline V gene lookup returns CDR1 DFQATT and CDR2 SNEGSKA (reference sequence). CDR3 nucleotides: TGCAGTGCCCCACCCACCGGGACTAGACTTCTGACCCAGTACTTC. It yields the protein CSAPPTGTRLLTQYF.

This clonotype was detected a few times. The chain employs TRBV9 and TRBJ2-2; no clear D gene. The CDR3 runs to 13 residues. Trimming stripped 4 bases from V and 8 bases from J, with 12 bases between. Per the germline V gene, CDR1 is SGDLS and CDR2 is YYNGEE. The CDR3 DNA follows: TGTGCCAGCAGCTTCCGACCCGGGGGGGAGCTGTTTTTT. Encoded protein: CASSFRPGGELFF.

This clonotype was picked up many times. The genes are TRBV2 and TRBJ2-7; 10 positions match TRBD1. The V gene end was trimmed by 2 bases and the J gene end by 3 bases; junction bases not matched to a gene: 4. Germline assignment: CDR1 SNHLY and CDR2 FYNNEI. The CDR3 covers 15 residues. The chain's CDR3 is CASSEWGQGFYEQYF. In DNA, the CDR3 is TGTGCCAGCAGTGAATGGGGACAGGGGTTCTACGAGCAGTACTTC.

V gene TRBV20-1 combines with J gene TRBJ1-1; perhaps TRBD1 as D (5 bases). CDR3 length equals 15 residues. The germline V and J ends were trimmed by 0 bases and 1 base, with 12 bases remaining between them. Germline-derived CDR1 and CDR2 are DFQATT and SNEGSKA (reference sequence). The CDR3, as DNA: TGCAGTGCTAGAGATCTGGGGAGGGGGAACACTGAAGCTTTCTTT. It specifies CSARDLGRGNTEAFF.

This clonotype was detected ten times or more. The genes are TRBV2 and TRBJ1-2; no firm D call. V lost 2 bases to trimming and J lost 4 bases, with 11 bases between them. This CDR3 has 14 residues. Germline CDR1 reads SNHLY; CDR2 reads FYNNEI. The CDR3 reads CASSEKWLSYGYTF. CDR3 sequence (DNA): TGTGCCAGCAGTGAAAAGTGGTTGTCCTATGGCTACACCTTC.

This chain connects TRBV12-5 to TRBJ2-7; no clear D. V was cut by 2 bases and J by 2 bases, with 19 bases left in between. The CDR3 totals 17 residues. Germline V CDR1 and CDR2: LGHNT, FRNRAP. The CDR3 region is CASGLPPWTGYAYEQYF. The DNA for the CDR3 is TGTGCTAGTGGTTTGCCCCCCTGGACGGGCTACGCCTACGAGCAGTACTTC.

This clonotype was seen ten or more times. The rearrangement uses TRBV27 and TRBJ1-2; D may be TRBD1 (5 bases). Germline CDR1 is MNHEY and CDR2 is SMNVEV (reference sequence). This CDR3 comprises 15 residues. Trimming left V 0 bases short and J 8 bases short, with 16 bases between. Here the CDR3 reads CASSLSGRDVGGYTF. The CDR3 DNA is TGTGCCAGCAGTTTATCGGGCAGGGACGTGGGAGGCTACACCTTC.

This clonotype appeared many times. The chain is built from TRBV24-1 and TRBJ2-2; D is possibly TRBD2 (6 bases). Germline V gene sequence: CDR1 KGHDR, CDR2 SFDVKD. The CDR3 runs to 16 residues. Trimming cost V 4 bases and J 7 bases, with 18 bases left between them. The CDR3 coding sequence is TGTGCCACCAGTGACCCCGGACGGGCCGGGGGCGGGGAGCTGTTTTTT. Translation gives CATSDPGRAGGGELFF.

This clonotype was picked up one time. The chain links TRBV12-3 or TRBV12-4 to TRBJ2-5; a weak D match, TRBD2 (8 bases). The CDR3 runs 15 residues. Trimming took off 1 base at V and 5 bases at J, with 14 bases between the two ends. The CDR3 nucleotides read TGTGCCAGCAGTTTAGAGGGACTAGGGGGCGAGACCCAGTACTTC. Its protein product is CASSLEGLGGETQYF.

This clonotype was observed many times. The chain combines TRBV10-3 with TRBJ2-5; 7 bases fit TRBD2. Germline V gene lookup returns CDR1 ENHRY and CDR2 SYGVKD. Germline trimming cut 6 bases from V and 2 bases from J; bases unmatched to any gene: 9. The CDR3 contains 15 residues. The CDR3 sequence is CAIRGSSGAQETQYF. In DNA form, the CDR3 reads TGTGCCATCAGGGGCTCAAGCGGGGCTCAAGAGACCCAGTACTTC.

This clonotype was detected ten times or more. CDR3 amino acids: CASRGPGGTIYF. CDR3 nucleotide sequence: TGTGCCAGCAGGGGACCAGGGGGCACCATATATTTT. The rearrangement uses TRBV6-5 and TRBJ1-3; TRBD1 agrees at 7 bases. The CDR3 is 12 amino acids. CDR1 MNHEY and CDR2 SVGAGI come from the germline V gene. Trimming took 6 bases from V and 9 from J; bases not matched to a gene: 5.

A few counts support this clonotype. The chain employs TRBV12-3 or TRBV12-4 and TRBJ1-1; D perhaps matches TRBD1 (5 bases). Trimming left V 1 base short and J 1 base short, with 10 bases between. The CDR3 length is 15 residues. CDR3 in amino acids: CASSLGAGTNTEAFF. The CDR3 DNA sequence: TGTGCCAGCAGTTTAGGGGCAGGGACGAACACTGAAGCTTTCTTT.

The chain employs TRBV27 and TRBJ2-2; D is ambiguous. V lost 3 bases and J 5 bases, leaving 7 bases between the germline ends. The length of the CDR3 is 13 residues. Germline V CDR1 and CDR2: MNHEY, SMNVEV (reference sequence). CDR3 bases: TGTGCCAGCAGTTTCACGGGTACCGGGGAGCTGTTTTTT. Encoded protein: CASSFTGTGELFF.

In this sample, this clonotype turned up many times. This chain links TRBV12-3 or TRBV12-4 with TRBJ1-3; D remains unclear. This CDR3 region has 15 residues. Trimming took 3 bases from V and 0 from J, leaving 9 bases between them. For the CDR3, the DNA is TGTGCCAGCAGTTTTAACCCCAGCTCTGGAAACACCATATATTTT. Protein sequence: CASSFNPSSGNTIYF.